These T cell receptor beta chains were read from a single sample in a study of cytomegalovirus exposure and HLA in healthy donors. TCRdb's copy holds only in-frame clones and misses some; the assay was immunoSEQ multiplex PCR. The profile shows about 95,000 clones, around four fifths of them singletons. Sequenced sample: PBMCs. The origin of the receptors is a man aged 25-45 years in good health and CMV-seropositive. The CDR3 runs from the conserved cysteine through the conserved F or W. A D gene is named only where the DNA matches it firmly. For some rows the clone size is stated as once, few or many, or as a class when expanded; others skip it.

J gene,D gene,V gene,clone size,CDR3 DNA,CDR3 protein
TRBJ2-7,TRBD1,TRBV10-3,-,TGTGCCATCAGTGAGGAGGGGACAGTTACTTCCTACGAGCAGTACTTC,CAISEEGTVTSYEQYF
TRBJ1-4,-,TRBV27,medium-sized,TGTGCCAGCAGTTTAAAAGTCACCGCGGGAGAAAAACTGTTTTTT,CASSLKVTAGEKLFF
TRBJ2-7,TRBD2,TRBV5-1,-,TGCGCCAGCAGCTTGGCGACTAGCGGGAGGACCTACGAGCAGTACTTC,CASSLATSGRTYEQYF
TRBJ2-4,TRBD1,TRBV28,-,TGTGCCAGCAGTTTTAGCCGAGGGACAGTTACCATTCTAGCCAAAAACATTCAGTACTTC,CASSFSRGTVTILAKNIQYF
TRBJ1-1,-,TRBV19,-,TGTGCCAGTAGTGTAAACCCCTGGGGAGACACTGAAGCTTTCTTT,CASSVNPWGDTEAFF
TRBJ1-5,-,TRBV28,-,TGTGCCAGTAAGGGAGTGACGGGCAATCAGCCCCAGCATTTT,CASKGVTGNQPQHF
TRBJ1-2,-,TRBV7-2,-,TGTGCCAGCAGTCTAGGACAGATCGTAGCTAACTATGGCTACACCTTC,CASSLGQIVANYGYTF
TRBJ2-3,-,TRBV5-4,-,TGTGCCAGCAGCTTGGAAGGAGTCAGCACAGATACGCAGTATTTT,CASSLEGVSTDTQYF
TRBJ2-7,TRBD2,TRBV29-1,-,TGCAGCGTTGGGACTAGCGGTTACGAGCAGTACTTC,CSVGTSGYEQYF
TRBJ1-2,TRBD1,TRBV27,-,TGTGCCAGCAGTTTCCTCCAGGGGGCTTTCTATGGCTACACCTTC,CASSFLQGAFYGYTF
TRBJ1-4,-,TRBV28,-,TGTGCCGCAGAAGCGGGTGCTAATGAAAAACTGTTTTTT,CAAEAGANEKLFF
TRBJ2-7,TRBD2,TRBV10-3,-,TGTGCCATCAGTGAGGCGGGAGGGTCCGGCGAGCAGTACTTC,CAISEAGGSGEQYF
TRBJ2-3,-,TRBV7-6,-,TGTGCCAGCAGCTTAGCGGGGCTAGGGGAAGGCCCTAGCACAGATACGCAGTATTTT,CASSLAGLGEGPSTDTQYF
TRBJ2-1,-,TRBV5-1,-,TGCGCCAGCAGCTTCCAGATCAATGAGCAGTTCTTC,CASSFQINEQFF
TRBJ1-5,-,TRBV25-1,few,TGTGCCAGCAGTGAATCAGGGACACAAGATCAGCAGCCCCAGCATTTT,CASSESGTQDQQPQHF
TRBJ1-2,-,TRBV28,-,TGTGCCAGCAGTTTACCGGGCTATGGCTACACCTTC,CASSLPGYGYTF
TRBJ2-6,-,TRBV10-1,few,TGCGCCAGCAGTGGAGGCTCTGGGGCCAACGTCCTGACTTTC,CASSGGSGANVLTF
TRBJ1-2,-,TRBV28,-,TGTGCCAGCAGCGACAGGCTCCTCACCTTC,CASSDRLLTF
TRBJ2-7,TRBD2,TRBV19,-,TGTGCCAGTAGTAGCTTAGCGGGACTCGACGAGCAGTACTTC,CASSSLAGLDEQYF
TRBJ2-7,-,TRBV25-1,-,TGTGCCAGCAGTGAAATGGACAGCCGGGAGCAGTACTTC,CASSEMDSREQYF
TRBJ2-1,-,TRBV5-1,-,TGCGCCAGCAGCAATTTAGGAGACAATGAGCAGTTCTTC,CASSNLGDNEQFF
TRBJ2-7,-,TRBV29-1,-,TGCAGCGTTGTCGCAGGGGGGACCTACGAGCAGTACTTC,CSVVAGGTYEQYF
TRBJ2-7,-,TRBV6-5,-,TGTGCCAGCAGTTACTCACCGCAGGGTCGGAACGAGCAGTACTTC,CASSYSPQGRNEQYF
TRBJ1-6,-,TRBV9,-,TGTGCCAGCAGCGTAGAGCAGCGGCCTTACCATAATTCACCCCTCCACTTT,CASSVEQRPYHNSPLHF
TRBJ2-3,-,TRBV6-1,-,TGTGCCAGCAGTGTAGAGACTAGAAGTCCCCTCACAGATACGCAGTATTTT,CASSVETRSPLTDTQYF
TRBJ1-4,-,TRBV5-1,-,TGCGCCAGCAGCTTAACGACGGGAACTAATGAAAAACTGTTTTTT,CASSLTTGTNEKLFF
TRBJ2-1,-,TRBV7-8,-,TGTGCCAGCAGCTTAGAACTGGGAGTGAGGAATGAGCAGTTCTTC,CASSLELGVRNEQFF
TRBJ2-1,TRBD2,TRBV7-8,-,TGTGCCAGCAGCTTCGGTGGGAGGGCAGCGAGCTACAATGGGCAGTTCTTC,CASSFGGRAASYNGQFF
TRBJ1-1,-,TRBV6-5,-,TGTGCCAGCAGCTCGAACACTGAAGCTTTCTTT,CASSSNTEAFF
TRBJ2-5,-,TRBV6-6,-,TGTGCCAGCAGTTCAAAGCGGACGGCACAAGAGACCCAGTACTTC,CASSSKRTAQETQYF
TRBJ2-3,TRBD2,TRBV5-6,-,TGTGCCAGCAGCCTACTTAGCGGGAGTGATGCAGATACGCAGTATTTT,CASSLLSGSDADTQYF
TRBJ2-7,TRBD1,TRBV9,-,TGTGCCAGCAGCCCGAGGACAGGGGAACACGAGCAGTACTTC,CASSPRTGEHEQYF
TRBJ1-2,-,TRBV30,-,TGTGCCTGGAGCCCGTGGGCAGGCTACACCTTC,CAWSPWAGYTF
TRBJ2-4,-,TRBV5-6,-,TGTGCCAGCAGCTTGGACAGGGCCAAAAACATTCAGTACTTC,CASSLDRAKNIQYF
TRBJ2-1,TRBD2,TRBV18,-,TGTGCCAGCTCAATCTTAGCGGGAAATGATGAGCAGTTCTTC,CASSILAGNDEQFF
TRBJ2-7,TRBD2,TRBV5-1,-,TGCGCCAGCAGCTTGGATGGACTAGCGGGAGGGAGGCGCAACGAGCAGTACTTC,CASSLDGLAGGRRNEQYF
TRBJ1-1,TRBD1,TRBV27,-,TGTGCCAGCAGTTTATCGGGCGGGACAGGGGGAGAAGGCACTGAAGCTTTCTTT,CASSLSGGTGGEGTEAFF
TRBJ2-7,-,TRBV11-2,-,TGTGCCAGCAGCATACCCCTAGCGCTCTACGAGCAGTACTTC,CASSIPLALYEQYF
TRBJ1-1,-,TRBV5-1,-,TGCGCCAGCAGCCCAGCTCGAGGGGGAACGGGGATGAACACTGAAGCTTTCTTT,CASSPARGGTGMNTEAFF
TRBJ1-2,-,TRBV6-7,-,TGTGCCAGCAGAGAACAGGAAAACTATGGCTACACCTTC,CASREQENYGYTF
TRBJ2-7,TRBD2,TRBV9,-,TGTGCCAGCAGCGCCCGACTAGCCCCTTTCGGACGCGTGCAGTACTTC,CASSARLAPFGRVQYF
TRBJ2-3,TRBD1,TRBV29-1,-,TGCAGCGTAACGGGACAGGGGGGATCTAGCACAGATACGCAGTATTTT,CSVTGQGGSSTDTQYF
TRBJ2-3,-,TRBV25-1,-,TGTGCCAGCAGGCCCGGGGATTCGGAGGCGGACGATACGCAGTATTTT,CASRPGDSEADDTQYF
TRBJ2-1,TRBD1,TRBV10-3,-,TGTGCCATCAGTGACCCGACAGGGGAAGGTTATGAGCAGTTCTTC,CAISDPTGEGYEQFF